Following are 10 T cell receptor beta chains from one sample sequenced in a study of technical replicates of blood from a few donors. Generated by immunoSEQ multiplex PCR, the TCRdb table keeps only in-frame clones and is missing some. The sample carries tens of thousands of clones, 65% to 90% recorded once. Sequenced sample: PBMCs. The receptors shown here come from a human donor in good health. Some clones in this sample may be carry-over from other donors' samples.

DNA for the CDR3: TGCGCCAGCAGCCAAGGCTGGGGGGGGGCAACCTACAATGAGCAGTTCTTC. This translates into CASSQGWGGATYNEQFF. The chain joins TRBV4-1 to TRBJ2-1, with D maybe TRBD2 (7 bases). Trimming removed 1 base from V and 2 bases from J, with 15 bases in between. The CDR3 loop spans 17 amino acids. Germline CDR1 MGHRA, CDR2 YSYEKL.

The CDR3, as DNA: TGTGCCAGCAGTCCCGAGATTTACACTGAAGCTTTCTTT. Protein: CASSPEIYTEAFF. The chain has TRBV27 and TRBJ1-1; D ambiguous. Trimming stripped 5 bases from V and 3 bases from J, with 10 bases between. CDR1 is MNHEY, CDR2 SMNVEV, per germline (reference sequence). CDR3 length: 13 residues.

V and J are TRBV9 and TRBJ2-3; 7 bases align to TRBD2. Germline loops: CDR1 SGDLS, CDR2 YYNGEE. Losses at the gene ends were 5 bases for V and 0 bases for J; bases not matched to a gene: 0. The CDR3 contains 13 residues. CDR3 amino acids: CASRGGSTDTQYF. As DNA, the CDR3 is TGTGCCAGCAGGGGGGGGAGCACAGATACGCAGTATTTT.

The chain has TRBV4-3 and TRBJ2-7, with TRBD2 matching over 8 bases. Looked up from germline, CDR1 is LGHNA and CDR2 is YSLEER. Losses at the gene ends were 4 bases for V and 1 base for J; bases not matched to a gene: 9. The CDR3 runs 16 residues. The CDR3 sequence is CASSRLAGPFSYEQYF. The CDR3 DNA is TGCGCCAGCAGCCGGTTAGCGGGACCGTTTTCCTACGAGCAGTACTTC.

This clone was detected only a few times. The chain links TRBV7-9 to TRBJ1-5, with D uncertain. V was trimmed by 5 bases and J by 7 bases, leaving 9 bases between them. This CDR3 contains 12 residues. Germline V CDR1 and CDR2: SEHNR, FQNEAQ (reference sequence). In nucleotides, the CDR3 is TGTGCCAGCAGCAACACGGGACAGCCCCAGCATTTT. Amino acids: CASSNTGQPQHF.

The rearrangement links TRBV29-1 to TRBJ2-1, with 10 bases lining up with TRBD2. The germline V gene encodes CDR1 SQVTM and CDR2 ANQGSEA. The ends lost 2 bases at V and 11 bases at J; junction bases unmatched: 9. This CDR3 has 14 amino acids. DNA of the CDR3: TGCAGCGTTGAACTAGCGGGAGATCCCTATCAGCAGTTCTTC. Amino acids: CSVELAGDPYQQFF.

The chain employs TRBV28 and TRBJ2-1, with no clear D. The V gene lost 3 bases and the J gene lost 10 bases, with 16 bases spanning the gap. CDR3 length equals 14 residues. Germline values: CDR1 MDHEN, CDR2 SYDVKM. Here the CDR3 reads CASSLPPGIREQFF. The CDR3 bases are TGTGCCAGCAGTTTGCCACCGGGTATAAGAGAGCAGTTCTTC.

This sequence joins TRBV2 and TRBJ2-2; 10 bases fit TRBD2. Trimming removed 6 bases from V and 5 bases from J; junction bases left unmatched: 6. Looked up from germline, CDR1 is SNHLY and CDR2 is FYNNEI. The CDR3 is made up of 15 amino acids. CDR3 coding DNA: TGTGCCAGCAGAAACAGCGGGGGGGGTACCGGGGAGCTGTTTTTT. Residues: CASRNSGGGTGELFF.

The chain links TRBV7-6 to TRBJ1-5, with a tentative D call TRBD1 (6 bases). The germline V gene has CDR1 SGHVS and CDR2 FNYEAQ. With 5 bases removed from V and 7 bases from J, the gap between germline ends came to 18 bases. The CDR3 length is 15 residues. The CDR3 DNA reads as TGTGCCAGCAGCCCCCAACAGGGTGGAGGCCAGCCCCAGCATTTT. This translates into CASSPQQGGGQPQHF.

The rearrangement joins TRBV7-3 to TRBJ2-2, with 9 bases lining up with TRBD2. From germline, CDR1 is SGHTA and CDR2 FQGTGA. Losses at the gene ends were 5 bases for V and 6 bases for J; bases not matched to a gene: 13. The CDR3 extends over 17 amino acids. CDR3 sequence reads: CASSPQPRGGASGELFF. The CDR3 region has the DNA TGTGCCAGCAGCCCTCAGCCGCGCGGGGGGGCCTCCGGGGAGCTGTTTTTT.